This entry is about one T cell receptor beta chain. Its antigen is unknown. Base quality data are lacking; no much larger clone is found one base away. The data stem from a study of identifying expanded T cells in peripheral blood (dated by TCRdb to between 2018 and 2021). For the wider study: Separate aliquots of the same genomic DNA pool were sequenced to produce technical replicates, and four replicates were compared in pairs. Paper-wide results and their limitations: The authors expected biological variance in healthy repertoires might increase further over much longer intervals such as months to years. Across all healthy-donor time intervals, the beta-binomial model significantly lowered both the number of clones called differentially abundant and the false-positive rate. For all healthy donors, the variance in clone template counts between two-week samples rose significantly as total template count increased. The binomial model flagged approximately 1.2 differentially abundant clones between technical replicates, compared with around 15 over around two weeks and 19 to 20 over around four weeks.

There are 13 amino acids in the CDR3, from cysteine to phenylalanine inclusive. Of all the DNA, just the CDR3 is kept, 39 bases in frame from base 1. Looking up the germline V gene (reference sequence) yields CDR1 LNHDA and CDR2 SQIVND. Trimming takes 3 bases from V and 8 bases from J, and the germline ends sit 11 bases apart. No immune events such as infections were documented for the healthy donors during the collection period. To calibrate time-dependent variance in a beta-binomial model of T-cell clone differential abundance, blood repertoires from healthy donors were used as a training cohort. The training cohort comprised approximately 10 healthy donors, 3 female and 7 male. The donors were between roughly 25 and 70 years old, with an average age of about 47 years. Whole blood was collected from each healthy donor at three time points spaced approximately 2 weeks apart and obtained from a commercial supplier. For immunosequencing, genomic DNA was extracted from whole blood that had not been sorted.

The immunoSEQ Assay, which relies on bias-controlled multiplex PCR amplification of genomic DNA, was used to profile TCRbeta CDR3 regions. Under the source paper's analysis protocol: To quantify the absolute abundance of each unique TCRbeta CDR3 region, the sequences were collapsed and filtered. Two models were used to test differential abundance: a binomial model (Fisher-equivalent) and a beta-binomial model that adds time-dependent variance fitted from healthy donors. Clones with fewer than 5 combined templates were removed, and a clone was called differentially abundant if the clone's Benjamini-Hochberg FDR was below 0.01. Using the form v = (b*log(k)+a)^2, the beta-binomial variance was modeled as a function of the total template count across the two samples. Held by TCRdb, this immuneACCESS table contains in-frame sequences only and omits some clones. Under half of the omission traces to an unresolved V gene where checked; the cause of the rest is unknown. V, J and clone size are taken as reported in that table, and D and trimming were inferred from the DNA itself. This sample comprises about 58,000 clones, around nine tenths of them detected only once. About 3.7% of the sample rests with the top ten.

The rearrangement combines TRBV19 with TRBJ1-5; confidence is insufficient to name the D gene. Sample: blood. The TCR comes from a person between 18 and 69 years old in good health. The CDR3 protein is CASSIMLAEPQHF. The nucleotides are TGTGCCAGTAGTATCATGTTAGCGGAGCCCCAGCATTTT. Joined to the reference TRBV19 and TRBJ1-5 proteins, this CDR3 gives the full variable domain: DGGITQSPKYLFRKEGQNVTLSCEQNLNHDAMYWYRQDPGQGLRLIYYSQIVNDFQKGDIAEGYSVSREKKESFPLTVTSAQKNPTAFYLCASSIMLAEPQHFGDGTRLSIL.